This TCR beta chain came from a study of T cell responses to AZD1222 COVID-19 vaccine. Profiling relied on immunoSEQ multiplex PCR, and the TCRdb table lists in-frame clones only, not all of them. The sample has just over 150,000 clones; 90% to 95% are singletons. V was pared by 2 bases and J by 2 bases, with 9 bases between. The CDR3 covers 14 residues. Germline CDR1 SEHNR, CDR2 FQNEAQ (reference sequence). This chain connects TRBV7-9 to TRBJ1-1; the D gene is possibly TRBD1 (5 bases). Sequencing was performed on peripheral blood, taken 28 days after the second AZD1222 dose. This receptor was obtained from an adult who received the AZD1222 COVID-19 vaccine. DNA for the CDR3: TGTGCCAGCAGCTTAATGGGGCTCAACACTGAAGCTTTCTTT. As protein: CASSLMGLNTEAFF.